The subject of this entry is one TCR beta chain. The data were taken from a study of blood T cell repertoires in COVID-19. Across the whole study: Material from acute and convalescent COVID-19 was sourced from the United States, Italy and Spain. Sample material is recorded as cDNA or gDNA derived from T cells, B-cell-depleted T cells, or PBMCs.

In the original workflow: Amplification from reference gene primers served as the basis for estimated nucleated cell counts. Clones were sequenced by immunoSEQ multiplex PCR, and TCRdb holds only the in-frame ones, with some missing. V and J calls plus clone size are reproduced from that table; the DNA served to infer D and trimming. The sample shows under 250,000 clones, 92% of them seen only once. This CDR3 has 15 amino acids. The J segment lost 3 bases and the V segment lost 6 bases, leaving 4 bases of the junction unmatched. Per germline, CDR1 LGHNT and CDR2 FRNRAP. The origin of this receptor is a young man with acute or convalescent COVID-19. Sequencing was done on a sample of peripheral blood. The V call is TRBV12-5, the J call TRBJ2-3, with 12 positions matching TRBD2. The CDR3 sequence: CASGLGLAGTDTQYF. CDR3 in DNA: TGTGCTAGTGGCCTGGGACTAGCGGGTACAGATACGCAGTATTTT.